The 14 T cell receptor beta chains given below trace back to one sample, sequenced in a study of blood T cell repertoires in COVID-19. Assay: immunoSEQ multiplex PCR; the TCRdb copy retains only in-frame clones and omits some. The repertoire holds more than 250,000 clones, less than 85% seen once, with around 4.5% in the top ten. The specimen sequenced was peripheral blood. The receptors come from a man in his fifties or sixties who had recovered from COVID-19.

The chain has TRBV11-1 and TRBJ1-6; 9 bases fit TRBD1. Germline CDR1 SGHAT, CDR2 FQDESV (reference sequence). The CDR3 covers 14 residues. V gave up 4 bases and J gave up 7 bases; unmatched junction bases: 2. The CDR3 nucleotides read TGTGCCAGCAGCTCGACAGGGGGGAATTCACCCCTCCACTTT. Residues: CASSSTGGNSPLHF.

This sequence joins TRBV19 and TRBJ2-2, with 11 bases matching TRBD2. The germline V gene encodes CDR1 LNHDA and CDR2 SQIVND (reference sequence). The CDR3 is made up of 16 amino acids. V lost 5 bases to trimming and J lost 6 bases; unmatched junction nucleotides: 8. CDR3 amino acids: CASSPPGSGGAGELFF. Here the CDR3 DNA reads TGTGCCAGTAGTCCCCCGGGTAGCGGGGGGGCCGGGGAGCTGTTTTTT. The variable domain in full, completed from reference TRBV19 and TRBJ2-2, reads DGGITQSPKYLFRKEGQNVTLSCEQNLNHDAMYWYRQDPGQGLRLIYYSQIVNDFQKGDIAEGYSVSREKKESFPLTVTSAQKNPTAFYLCASSPPGSGGAGELFFGEGSRLTVL.

The V and J genes are TRBV6-5 and TRBJ1-2; no clear D. CDR1 MNHEY and CDR2 SVGAGI come from the germline V gene. Trimming took 0 bases from V and 9 from J, leaving 11 bases between them. The CDR3 sequence is 13 residues long. The DNA of the CDR3 is TGTGCCAGCAGTTACTCGACTCCACCAAGCTACACCTTC. It codes for CASSYSTPPSYTF.

This clone was picked up a small number of times. The V gene is TRBV7-9, the J gene TRBJ2-7; no clear D. Germline V gene lookup returns CDR1 SEHNR and CDR2 FQNEAQ (reference sequence). V dropped 0 bases and J dropped 2 bases, with 8 bases sitting between them. The CDR3 extends over 14 amino acids. CDR3 coding DNA: TGTGCCAGCAGCTTAGCTCGTAGAGCCTACGAGCAGTACTTC. Its translation is CASSLARRAYEQYF.

This chain connects TRBV7-8 to TRBJ1-3; D is unclear. The CDR3 sequence is 14 residues long. The V end was cut by 5 bases, the J end by 0 bases, with 8 bases between. The germline V gene encodes CDR1 SGHVS and CDR2 FQNEAQ. This CDR3 reads CASSERFSGNTIYF. DNA for the CDR3: TGTGCCAGCAGCGAACGGTTCTCTGGAAACACCATATATTTT.

The chain has TRBV5-1 and TRBJ1-4; 8 bases map to TRBD1. V gave up 0 bases and J gave up 4 bases; unmatched junction bases: 5. The CDR3 has 16 amino acids. Germline values: CDR1 SGHRS, CDR2 YFSETQ. This CDR3 reads CASSLAEQGGNEKLFF. CDR3 bases: TGCGCCAGCAGCTTGGCCGAACAGGGGGGTAATGAAAAACTGTTTTTT.

The chain is built from TRBV28 and TRBJ2-7, with 9 bases identical to TRBD1. From germline, CDR1 is MDHEN and CDR2 SYDVKM. V was pared by 6 bases and J by 3 bases, with 6 bases of the junction left unmatched. CDR3 size: 14 residues. The CDR3 region has the DNA TGTGCCAGCAGGGGGACAGGGAGGAACTACGAGCAGTACTTC. Encoded protein: CASRGTGRNYEQYF.

The V and J genes are TRBV5-4 and TRBJ2-3; 9 nucleotides align to TRBD2. From germline, CDR1 is SGHNT and CDR2 YYREEE (reference sequence). There are 17 residues in the CDR3. J gave up 2 bases and V 3 bases, and 10 bases lay outside the gene matches. CDR3 region: CASSSRGRGGLTDTQYF. CDR3 nucleotide sequence: TGTGCCAGCAGCTCCCGGGGGCGGGGGGGACTCACAGATACGCAGTATTTT.

V and J are TRBV18 and TRBJ2-1; 14 nucleotides align to TRBD2. Germline V lookup: CDR1 KGHSH, CDR2 LQKENI. The CDR3 consists of 15 residues. After removal of 6 bases from V and 10 bases from J, the junction contained 8 bases not matched to a gene. The CDR3 DNA reads TGTGCCAGCTCCCCGACTAGCGGGAGGGCGTCCGAGCAGTTCTTC. Translating gives CASSPTSGRASEQFF.

V usage is TRBV7-6 and J usage is TRBJ1-2, with TRBD1 matching over 11 bases. The CDR3 is made up of 15 amino acids. CDR1 is SGHVS, CDR2 FNYEAQ, per germline. V shed 5 bases, J shed 4 bases, and the junction held 6 bases outside the gene matches. In DNA form, the CDR3 reads TGTGCCAGCAGCCCGGGACAGGGGGGCATCTATGGCTACACCTTC. It encodes CASSPGQGGIYGYTF.

The rearrangement uses TRBV15 and TRBJ2-7; a possible D gene is TRBD2 (6 bases). Trimming left V 0 bases short and J 4 bases short, with 13 bases between. There are 15 residues in the CDR3. Per the germline V gene, CDR1 is LNHNV and CDR2 is YYDKDF (reference sequence). CDR3 protein: CATSREFGSGYEQYF. The CDR3 DNA sequence: TGTGCCACCAGCAGAGAGTTTGGTAGCGGATACGAGCAGTACTTC.

Details on this clone: Additional DNA sequences in this sample encode the identical CDR3. CDR3 protein: CAWSENRDRGLGQPQHF. CDR3 DNA sequence: TGTGCCTGGAGCGAAAACCGGGACAGGGGACTCGGTCAACCCCAGCATTTT. The V gene is TRBV30, the J gene TRBJ1-5; 10 nucleotides agree with TRBD1. The length of the CDR3 is 17 residues. V was pared by 3 bases and J by 10 bases, with 18 bases of the junction left unmatched. The germline V gene has CDR1 GTSNPN and CDR2 SVGIG (reference sequence).

A single count supports this clone. J is TRBJ2-3 and V is TRBV18; 10 bases match TRBD2. Germline lookup yields CDR1 KGHSH and CDR2 LQKENI. The trim removed 5 bases at V and 5 bases at J, leaving 10 bases unmatched. The CDR3 spans 16 residues. DNA for the CDR3: TGTGCCAGCTCAGGCCAGCGGGGGGGCCAAGGAGATACGCAGTATTTT. Protein product: CASSGQRGGQGDTQYF.

This clone appeared a few times. J is TRBJ2-7 and V is TRBV6-2 or TRBV6-3, with unresolved D. Trimming took 4 bases from V and 0 from J, leaving 4 bases between them. The CDR3 spans 12 residues. Germline V gene sequence: CDR1 MNHEY, CDR2 SVGEGT. Written as DNA, the CDR3 is TGTGCCAGCAGTTTAATCTCCTACGAGCAGTACTTC. Protein product: CASSLISYEQYF.